There are a few counts of the clone carrying this T cell receptor (beta chain). Its specificity is not known. This record comes from a study of OX40 agonist ivuxolimab in advanced cancers. Overall study results and limits: Low normalized clonal expansion also occurred in some nonresponding patients. Antigen specificity was not determined for the expanded peripheral T cells.

TCRdb's table, derived via immunoSEQ multiplex PCR, lists solely in-frame clones and lacks some. The sample includes 55,000 to 75,000 clones, approximately 86% of them seen just once. Peripheral blood came from all dose cohorts at three timepoints. The sequenced sample was CD4+ or CD8+ T cells sorted from blood, obtained in a trial of the OX40 agonist ivuxolimab. The source is an adult with an advanced solid tumor such as melanoma, head and neck, liver or kidney cancer.

The CDR3 nucleotides read TGTGCCAGCAGCGTAGAAGAGCACAGGGAGCAGTTCTTC. Its protein is CASSVEEHREQFF. The chain uses TRBV9 and TRBJ2-1, with a weak D call TRBD1 (5 bases). The CDR3 length is 13 residues. The V end was cut by 0 bases, the J end by 10 bases, with 11 bases between. The germline gives CDR1 SGDLS, CDR2 YYNGEE. The full variable domain, rest sourced from reference TRBV9 and TRBJ2-1, is DSGVTQTPKHLITATGQRVTLRCSPRSGDLSVYWYQQSLDQGLQFLIQYYNGEERAKGNILERFSAQQFPDLHSELNLSSLELGDSALYFCASSVEEHREQFFGPGTRLTVL.